A selection of T cell receptor beta chains follows, all from one sample in a study of CD4 T cells in relation to SARS-CoV-2 and coronaviruses. Profiled with immunoSEQ multiplex PCR; TCRdb holds only in-frame clones, not every one. The profile shows roughly 63,000 clones, about 95% of them singletons. The specimen sequenced was naive CD4+ T cells from PBMCs. The receptors here all came from a human donor in good health. Each CDR3 is given with its conserved first and last residue. Each record gives: CDR3 protein, CDR3 DNA, clone size, D gene, V gene, J gene. The D gene is left open where the match is weak. Rows give clone size only sometimes, using once, few, many, or a class for an expanded clone.

CDR3aa: CASSQDRGYEQYF
CDR3nt: TGCGCCAGCAGCCAAGATCGGGGTTACGAGCAGTACTTC
abundance: NA
d_gene: NA
v_gene: TRBV4-1
j_gene: TRBJ2-7

CDR3aa: CASSPRTVGEQYF
CDR3nt: TGTGCCAGCTCACCTCGTACCGTGGGCGAGCAGTACTTC
abundance: NA
d_gene: NA
v_gene: TRBV18
j_gene: TRBJ2-7

CDR3aa: CASSQKEPSYEQYF
CDR3nt: TGCGCCAGCAGCCAAAAGGAGCCCTCCTACGAGCAGTACTTC
abundance: NA
d_gene: NA
v_gene: TRBV5-1
j_gene: TRBJ2-7

CDR3aa: CASSLEAGGSLNTQYF
CDR3nt: TGCGCCAGCAGCTTGGAGGCGGGAGGATCCCTCAATACGCAGTATTTT
abundance: NA
d_gene: TRBD2
v_gene: TRBV5-1
j_gene: TRBJ2-3

CDR3aa: CASSLAYGGPGYNQPQHF
CDR3nt: TGTGCCAGCAGCTTAGCTTATGGAGGCCCGGGTTACAATCAGCCCCAGCATTTT
abundance: NA
d_gene: NA
v_gene: TRBV7-2
j_gene: TRBJ1-5

CDR3aa: CASSLRELGPLHF
CDR3nt: TGTGCCAGCAGTTTACGGGAGCTAGGACCCCTCCACTTT
abundance: NA
d_gene: NA
v_gene: TRBV6-5
j_gene: TRBJ1-6

CDR3aa: CASSLAGARDSPLHF
CDR3nt: TGTGCCAGCAGCTTAGCCGGAGCCCGGGATTCACCCCTCCACTTT
abundance: NA
d_gene: NA
v_gene: TRBV7-9
j_gene: TRBJ1-6

CDR3aa: CASTLTGGGANVLTF
CDR3nt: TGTGCCAGCACTTTAACAGGGGGTGGGGCCAACGTCCTGACTTTC
abundance: once
d_gene: TRBD1
v_gene: TRBV6-6
j_gene: TRBJ2-6

CDR3aa: CATSGGTSQGGYTF
CDR3nt: TGTGCCACCAGTGGTGGGACGTCGCAAGGGGGCTACACCTTC
abundance: NA
d_gene: NA
v_gene: TRBV24-1
j_gene: TRBJ1-2

CDR3aa: CASSERLGGSPLLNTEAFF
CDR3nt: TGTGCCAGCAGCGAACGTCTGGGGGGCAGTCCTCTATTGAACACTGAAGCTTTCTTT
abundance: NA
d_gene: NA
v_gene: TRBV28
j_gene: TRBJ1-1

CDR3aa: CASSEGTGELFF
CDR3nt: TGCGCCAGCAGTGAGGGGACCGGGGAGCTGTTTTTT
abundance: few
d_gene: NA
v_gene: TRBV10-1
j_gene: TRBJ2-2

CDR3aa: CASSTANSYEQYF
CDR3nt: TGTGCCAGCAGTACAGCGAACTCCTACGAGCAGTACTTC
abundance: NA
d_gene: NA
v_gene: TRBV7-9
j_gene: TRBJ2-7

CDR3aa: CASSSRTSVVQETQYF
CDR3nt: TGTGCCAGCAGTTCCCGGACTAGCGTAGTACAAGAGACCCAGTACTTC
abundance: NA
d_gene: TRBD2
v_gene: TRBV27
j_gene: TRBJ2-5

CDR3aa: CASSLSTSGYGYTF
CDR3nt: TGTGCCAGCAGTCTTTCTACCTCCGGCTATGGCTACACCTTC
abundance: NA
d_gene: NA
v_gene: TRBV28
j_gene: TRBJ1-2

CDR3aa: CASKWTSGSYEQYF
CDR3nt: TGTGCCAGCAAGTGGACTAGCGGTTCCTACGAGCAGTACTTC
abundance: NA
d_gene: TRBD2
v_gene: TRBV11-2
j_gene: TRBJ2-7

CDR3aa: CASSLRPAYEQYF
CDR3nt: TGCGCCAGCAGCTTGAGGCCAGCCTACGAGCAGTACTTC
abundance: NA
d_gene: NA
v_gene: TRBV5-1
j_gene: TRBJ2-7

CDR3aa: CASHSGTSDETQYF
CDR3nt: TGTGCCAGCCACTCCGGGACTAGCGACGAGACCCAGTACTTC
abundance: NA
d_gene: TRBD2
v_gene: TRBV6-6
j_gene: TRBJ2-5

CDR3aa: CATQTSGVYEQYF
CDR3nt: TGTGCCACCCAGACTAGCGGAGTCTACGAGCAGTACTTC
abundance: NA
d_gene: TRBD2
v_gene: TRBV28
j_gene: TRBJ2-7

CDR3aa: CASSLPTGISTEAFF
CDR3nt: TGTGCCAGTAGTCTACCTACAGGGATTAGCACTGAAGCTTTCTTT
abundance: NA
d_gene: NA
v_gene: TRBV19
j_gene: TRBJ1-1

CDR3aa: CASSLTSGTGELFF
CDR3nt: TGTGCCAGTAGCCTAACTAGCGGCACCGGGGAGCTGTTTTTT
abundance: NA
d_gene: TRBD2
v_gene: TRBV19
j_gene: TRBJ2-2

CDR3aa: CASSIDRGGRREQFF
CDR3nt: TGTGCCAGCAGCATAGACAGGGGGGGGCGGCGGGAGCAGTTCTTC
abundance: NA
d_gene: TRBD1
v_gene: TRBV7-7
j_gene: TRBJ2-1

CDR3aa: CASSRQVPYEQYF
CDR3nt: TGTGCCAGCAGCCGACAGGTACCCTACGAGCAGTACTTC
abundance: NA
d_gene: NA
v_gene: TRBV28
j_gene: TRBJ2-7

CDR3aa: CASTYVVPQSRPNYGYTF
CDR3nt: TGTGCCAGCACTTACGTAGTTCCCCAATCCAGGCCCAACTATGGCTACACCTTC
abundance: NA
d_gene: NA
v_gene: TRBV28
j_gene: TRBJ1-2

CDR3aa: CASGRGQLNTEAFF
CDR3nt: TGTGCCAGCGGGAGGGGCCAGCTAAACACTGAAGCTTTCTTT
abundance: NA
d_gene: NA
v_gene: TRBV11-2
j_gene: TRBJ1-1

CDR3aa: CAWSRGYEQYF
CDR3nt: TGTGCCTGGAGTCGCGGTTACGAGCAGTACTTC
abundance: NA
d_gene: NA
v_gene: TRBV30
j_gene: TRBJ2-7

CDR3aa: CASRPGLGIQYF
CDR3nt: TGTGCCAGCAGGCCAGGGTTAGGCATTCAGTACTTC
abundance: NA
d_gene: NA
v_gene: TRBV28
j_gene: TRBJ2-4

CDR3aa: CASHSTGNYGYTF
CDR3nt: TGTGCCAGCCACTCTACAGGGAACTATGGCTACACCTTC
abundance: NA
d_gene: NA
v_gene: TRBV6-6
j_gene: TRBJ1-2

CDR3aa: CASSSSGRNTGELFF
CDR3nt: TGTGCCAGCAGCTCTAGCGGGAGGAACACCGGGGAGCTGTTTTTT
abundance: NA
d_gene: TRBD2
v_gene: TRBV7-3
j_gene: TRBJ2-2

CDR3aa: CASSLERGHNEQFF
CDR3nt: TGTGCCAGCAGCTTAGAGAGGGGACACAATGAGCAGTTCTTC
abundance: NA
d_gene: NA
v_gene: TRBV7-9
j_gene: TRBJ2-1

CDR3aa: CASSLEGSSYNEQFF
CDR3nt: TGCGCCAGCAGCTTGGAGGGTAGCTCCTACAATGAGCAGTTCTTC
abundance: NA
d_gene: NA
v_gene: TRBV5-1
j_gene: TRBJ2-1

CDR3aa: CASSQVFYEQYF
CDR3nt: TGTGCCAGCAGCCAAGTCTTCTACGAGCAGTACTTC
abundance: NA
d_gene: NA
v_gene: TRBV3-1/TRBV3-2
j_gene: TRBJ2-7

CDR3aa: CASGQQGRQPQHF
CDR3nt: TGTGCCAGCGGACAACAGGGGCGGCAGCCCCAGCATTTT
abundance: NA
d_gene: TRBD1
v_gene: TRBV6-5
j_gene: TRBJ1-5

CDR3aa: CASSEWGGGGGDTQYF
CDR3nt: TGTGCCAGCAGTGAATGGGGTGGTGGGGGTGGGGATACGCAGTATTTT
abundance: NA
d_gene: NA
v_gene: TRBV6-1
j_gene: TRBJ2-3

CDR3aa: CATSRDRNWGAFF
CDR3nt: TGTGCCACCAGCAGAGATCGCAATTGGGGAGCTTTCTTT
abundance: NA
d_gene: NA
v_gene: TRBV15
j_gene: TRBJ1-1

CDR3aa: CASSPWDWRAPVAKNIQYF
CDR3nt: TGTGCCAGCAGTCCCTGGGACTGGAGGGCACCCGTGGCCAAAAACATTCAGTACTTC
abundance: once
d_gene: NA
v_gene: TRBV28
j_gene: TRBJ2-4

CDR3aa: CASSIRQESQGYTF
CDR3nt: TGTGCCAGTAGTATACGACAGGAAAGTCAGGGCTACACCTTC
abundance: NA
d_gene: NA
v_gene: TRBV19
j_gene: TRBJ1-2

CDR3aa: CASSPTRTSGKSYNEQFF
CDR3nt: TGTGCCAGCAGCCCGACCCGGACTAGCGGGAAATCCTACAATGAGCAGTTCTTC
abundance: NA
d_gene: TRBD2
v_gene: TRBV7-3
j_gene: TRBJ2-1

CDR3aa: CASSSGLTEAFF
CDR3nt: TGTGCCAGCAGTTCCGGACTGACTGAAGCTTTCTTT
abundance: once
d_gene: NA
v_gene: TRBV28
j_gene: TRBJ1-1

CDR3aa: CASSIDSPGLAGGRATQYF
CDR3nt: TGTGCCAGTAGTATAGATTCACCGGGACTAGCGGGAGGGCGAGCGACCCAGTACTTC
abundance: once
d_gene: TRBD2
v_gene: TRBV19
j_gene: TRBJ2-5

CDR3aa: CASSLIDTQYF
CDR3nt: TGTGCCAGCAGTTTAATTGATACGCAGTATTTT
abundance: NA
d_gene: NA
v_gene: TRBV28
j_gene: TRBJ2-3

CDR3aa: CATSGTGEPGANVLTF
CDR3nt: TGTGCCACCAGTGGGACAGGGGAACCTGGGGCCAACGTCCTGACTTTC
abundance: NA
d_gene: TRBD1
v_gene: TRBV24-1
j_gene: TRBJ2-6

CDR3aa: CASSYSGTSGRETQYF
CDR3nt: TGTGCCAGCAGTTACTCAGGGACTAGCGGACGAGAGACCCAGTACTTC
abundance: NA
d_gene: TRBD2
v_gene: TRBV6-6
j_gene: TRBJ2-5

CDR3aa: CASRYRSGNTYNEQFF
CDR3nt: TGTGCCAGCAGATACCGAAGCGGGAACACCTACAATGAGCAGTTCTTC
abundance: NA
d_gene: TRBD2
v_gene: TRBV7-6
j_gene: TRBJ2-1

CDR3aa: CASSLTLTGRGELFF
CDR3nt: TGCGCCAGCAGCCTCACCCTGACAGGTCGCGGGGAGCTGTTTTTT
abundance: NA
d_gene: NA
v_gene: TRBV10-2
j_gene: TRBJ2-2

CDR3aa: CATLTGTSGKGGELFF
CDR3nt: TGTGCCACACTTACCGGGACTAGCGGGAAGGGCGGGGAGCTGTTTTTT
abundance: NA
d_gene: TRBD2
v_gene: TRBV28
j_gene: TRBJ2-2

CDR3aa: CASSSIEGNYNEQFF
CDR3nt: TGTGCCAGCAGCTCTATAGAGGGGAACTACAATGAGCAGTTCTTC
abundance: NA
d_gene: NA
v_gene: TRBV7-3
j_gene: TRBJ2-1

CDR3aa: CASSISQGNTEAFF
CDR3nt: TGTGCCAGTAGTATTAGCCAGGGGAACACTGAAGCTTTCTTT
abundance: few
d_gene: NA
v_gene: TRBV19
j_gene: TRBJ1-1

CDR3aa: CASSLERASGLYNEQFF
CDR3nt: TGTGCCAGCAGCTTGGAGCGGGCTAGCGGCTTGTACAATGAGCAGTTCTTC
abundance: NA
d_gene: TRBD2
v_gene: TRBV5-6
j_gene: TRBJ2-1

CDR3aa: CASSPASYEQYF
CDR3nt: TGTGCCAGCAGCCCAGCTAGTTACGAGCAGTACTTC
abundance: few
d_gene: NA
v_gene: TRBV7-9
j_gene: TRBJ2-7

CDR3aa: CASGDRDRAHEQYF
CDR3nt: TGTGCCAGCGGGGACCGGGACAGGGCCCACGAGCAGTACTTC
abundance: NA
d_gene: TRBD1
v_gene: TRBV6-5
j_gene: TRBJ2-7

CDR3aa: CASSLSPRGTQYF
CDR3nt: TGTGCCAGCAGTTTATCGCCCCGTGGGACCCAGTACTTC
abundance: NA
d_gene: NA
v_gene: TRBV12-3/TRBV12-4
j_gene: TRBJ2-5

CDR3aa: CASSGGGTSYEQYF
CDR3nt: TGTGCCAGCAGTGGGGGGGGGACCTCCTACGAGCAGTACTTC
abundance: NA
d_gene: TRBD2
v_gene: TRBV13
j_gene: TRBJ2-7

CDR3aa: CASSPSGRATDTQYF
CDR3nt: TGTGCCAGCAGCCCTAGCGGGAGGGCCACAGATACGCAGTATTTT
abundance: NA
d_gene: TRBD2
v_gene: TRBV3-1/TRBV3-2
j_gene: TRBJ2-3

CDR3aa: CASSSGGYNSPLHF
CDR3nt: TGTGCCAGTAGTAGCGGGGGGTATAATTCACCCCTCCACTTT
abundance: few
d_gene: NA
v_gene: TRBV19
j_gene: TRBJ1-6